The rows below give T cell receptor beta chains drawn from one sample of a study of T cells of healthy individuals. Via MiXCR, TCRdb re-called the 5' RACE reads, giving one row per CDR3 protein. Altogether approximately 100,000 distinct CDR3 sequences are present, roughly 18% being singletons, with the ten largest covering around 6.5%. Receptors were obtained from a human donor in good health. The CDR3 runs from the conserved cysteine through the conserved F or W. Fields, in order: CDR3 protein, CDR3 DNA, J gene, D gene, V gene, clone size. A D gene is named only where the DNA matches it firmly. For some rows the clone size is stated as once, few or many, or as a class when expanded; others skip it.

CASSLVVGAVGNQPQHF,TGTGCCAGCAGCTTAGTGGTGGGGGCGGTCGGCAATCAGCCCCAGCATTTT,TRBJ1-5,-,TRBV7-9,-
CAVALSGRYNEQFF,TGTGCCGTCGCCTTAAGCGGGAGATACAATGAGCAGTTCTTC,TRBJ2-1,TRBD2,TRBV15,-
CASSLPGGGRETQYF,TGTGCCAGCAGCTTGCCGGGAGGGGGGCGTGAGACCCAGTACTTC,TRBJ2-5,TRBD2,TRBV5-6,few
CASTAPREQGVYVAEAFF,TGCGCCAGTACCGCGCCAAGGGAGCAGGGAGTATATGTGGCTGAAGCTTTCTTT,TRBJ1-1,-,TRBV10-2,few
CASSVTSGGADTQYF,TGTGCCAGCAGTGTGACTAGCGGGGGGGCAGATACGCAGTATTTT,TRBJ2-3,TRBD2,TRBV12-3/TRBV12-4,many
CASSLGPFNQPQHF,TGTGCCAGCAGTTTGGGACCCTTCAATCAGCCCCAGCATTTT,TRBJ1-5,-,TRBV27,few
CASSQWDGRDETQYF,TGCGCCAGCAGCCAGTGGGACGGCAGGGATGAGACCCAGTACTTC,TRBJ2-5,-,TRBV4-3,-
CASSYLGEKLFF,TGTGCCAGCAGCTACCTTGGGGAAAAACTGTTTTTT,TRBJ1-4,-,TRBV7-9,-
CASSLYGATNEKLFF,TGTGCCAGCAGTCTCTACGGAGCAACTAATGAAAAACTGTTTTTT,TRBJ1-4,-,TRBV12-3/TRBV12-4,-
CASSFPETQYF,TGTGCCAGCAGCTTTCCGGAGACCCAGTACTTC,TRBJ2-5,-,TRBV7-9,-
CASSLGLTYEQYF,TGTGCCAGCAGTTTGGGACTGACCTACGAGCAGTACTTC,TRBJ2-7,-,TRBV28,many
CASSLNQEGIQYF,TGTGCCAGCAGCTTAAATCAGGAGGGAATTCAGTACTTC,TRBJ2-4,-,TRBV7-2,-
CASSTDRDSNQPQHF,TGTGCCAGCAGTACGGACAGAGATAGCAATCAGCCCCAGCATTTT,TRBJ1-5,-,TRBV6-4,-
CASSQDNSGNTIYF,TGTGCCAGCAGCCAAGACAACTCTGGAAACACCATATATTTT,TRBJ1-3,-,TRBV3-1,many
CASSIGSRAITDTQYF,TGTGCCAGCAGCATTGGGAGTAGGGCGATTACAGATACGCAGTATTTT,TRBJ2-3,-,TRBV12-3/TRBV12-4,-
CASSFQNAGGHGYTF,TGTGCCAGCAGTTTCCAGAATGCTGGGGGTCATGGCTACACCTTC,TRBJ1-2,-,TRBV28,-
CASSSPGQIAEF,TGTGCCAGCAGTTCCCCGGGACAAATAGCGGAATTC,TRBJ2-1,-,TRBV28,-
CASLAGDETQYF,TGTGCCAGCCTAGCGGGAGACGAGACCCAGTACTTC,TRBJ2-5,TRBD2,TRBV28,medium-sized
CASSLEAGKNTEAFF,TGTGCCAGCAGCTTAGAGGCTGGCAAGAACACTGAAGCTTTCTTT,TRBJ1-1,-,TRBV7-2,few
CASSLMLTDTQYF,TGTGCCAGCAGCTTGATGCTAACAGATACGCAGTATTTT,TRBJ2-3,-,TRBV5-6,few
CASSLFAIHSYEQYF,TGTGCCAGCAGTTTATTTGCCATCCACTCCTACGAGCAGTACTTC,TRBJ2-7,-,TRBV27,few
CASSRDRGQQPQHF,TGTGCCAGCAGCCGGGACAGGGGGCAACAGCCCCAGCATTTT,TRBJ1-5,TRBD1,TRBV6-5,-
CASSPPGNYEQYF,TGTGCCAGCTCACCGCCAGGGAATTACGAGCAGTACTTC,TRBJ2-7,-,TRBV18,-
CSGEIKNIQYF,TGCAGCGGCGAAATCAAAAACATTCAGTACTTC,TRBJ2-4,-,TRBV29-1,many
CSARRDPSGFQFF,TGCAGTGCTAGGAGAGACCCTAGTGGCTTTCAGTTCTTC,TRBJ2-1,-,TRBV20-1,-
CASMAAGGAGNEQFF,TGTGCCAGCATGGCGGCGGGAGGGGCCGGCAATGAGCAGTTCTTC,TRBJ2-1,TRBD2,TRBV6-4,many
CASSPSGPGTEAFF,TGTGCCAGCAGCCCCAGCGGGCCGGGGACTGAAGCTTTCTTT,TRBJ1-1,-,TRBV3-1,-
CSVAGTSGNYEQYF,TGCAGCGTTGCTGGGACTAGCGGGAATTACGAGCAGTACTTC,TRBJ2-7,TRBD2,TRBV29-1,few
CASSSIQGSWVTDTQYF,TGTGCCAGCAGCTCCATACAGGGAAGTTGGGTCACAGATACGCAGTATTTT,TRBJ2-3,-,TRBV7-9,few
CASSKATAPYEQYF,TGTGCCAGCAGCAAAGCAACGGCTCCCTACGAGCAGTACTTC,TRBJ2-7,-,TRBV21-1,many
CASSLRTASQETQYF,TGTGCCAGCAGCCTGCGGACCGCCTCACAAGAGACCCAGTACTTC,TRBJ2-5,-,TRBV7-2,-
CASSQVPGQFETQYF,TGTGCCAGCAGCCAAGTTCCAGGGCAGTTCGAGACCCAGTACTTC,TRBJ2-5,-,TRBV4-2,many
CASSETGMDQPQHF,TGTGCCAGCAGTGAAACAGGGATGGATCAGCCCCAGCATTTT,TRBJ1-5,-,TRBV2,-
CASSLRGTGHQPQHF,TGTGCCAGCAGTTTACGGGGTACGGGACATCAGCCCCAGCATTTT,TRBJ1-5,-,TRBV28,few
CASSSGFAGGTEAFF,TGTGCCAGCAGTTCTGGTTTCGCGGGAGGGACTGAAGCTTTCTTT,TRBJ1-1,-,TRBV12-3/TRBV12-4,many
CAISESGAYEQYF,TGTGCCATCAGTGAGTCAGGAGCCTACGAGCAGTACTTC,TRBJ2-7,-,TRBV10-3,-
CASSLRAGGTYEQYF,TGTGCCAGCAGCTTACGGGCGGGAGGGACTTACGAGCAGTACTTC,TRBJ2-7,TRBD2,TRBV7-2,few
CASSTTGTTYEQYF,TGTGCCAGCAGTACCACCGGGACGACCTACGAGCAGTACTTC,TRBJ2-7,-,TRBV28,many
CASSTPGTAVRNQPQHF,TGTGCCAGCAGTACCCCCGGGACAGCTGTGCGCAATCAGCCCCAGCATTTT,TRBJ1-5,TRBD1,TRBV2,few